This T cell receptor beta chain was documented in a study of T cell responses to AZD1222 COVID-19 vaccine. Study-level findings and limits: Spike-specific TCR breadth and depth both grew after two AZD1222 doses.

Germline values: CDR1 SGHRS, CDR2 YFSETQ. V lost 1 base, J lost 2 bases, and 8 bases lay in between. The CDR3 runs 14 residues. Produced via immunoSEQ multiplex PCR; TCRdb's table is partial and in-frame only. In the table there are about 190,000 clones, approximately 92% of which are singletons. Regarding this clone: Its antigen is unidentified.

Material: peripheral blood, obtained on day 0 of AZD1222 vaccination. This TCR derives from an adult in good health. This chain joins TRBV5-1 and TRBJ2-3; D gene unclear. The CDR3 sequence: CASSLILVTDTQYF. As DNA, the CDR3 is TGCGCCAGCAGCTTGATACTTGTCACAGATACGCAGTATTTT.